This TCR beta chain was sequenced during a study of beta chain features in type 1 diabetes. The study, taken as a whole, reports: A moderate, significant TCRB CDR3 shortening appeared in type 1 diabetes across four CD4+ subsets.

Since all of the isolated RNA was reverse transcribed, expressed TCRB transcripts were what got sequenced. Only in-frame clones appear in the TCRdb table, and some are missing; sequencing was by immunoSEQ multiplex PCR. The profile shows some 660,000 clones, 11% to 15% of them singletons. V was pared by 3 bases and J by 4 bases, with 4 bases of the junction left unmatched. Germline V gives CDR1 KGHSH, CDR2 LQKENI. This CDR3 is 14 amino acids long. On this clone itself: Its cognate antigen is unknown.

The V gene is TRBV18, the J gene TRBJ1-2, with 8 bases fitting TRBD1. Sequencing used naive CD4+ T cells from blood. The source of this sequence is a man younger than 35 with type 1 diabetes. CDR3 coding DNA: TGTGCCAGCTCACCTGGACAGGGCTCCTATGGCTACACCTTC. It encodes CASSPGQGSYGYTF.